These 30 T cell receptor beta chains were sequenced from one sample in a study of T cell responses to AZD1222 COVID-19 vaccine. TCRdb's table, derived via immunoSEQ multiplex PCR, lists solely in-frame clones and lacks some. The data show some 100,000 clones, more than 70% seen once. The source material was peripheral blood, sampled on day 0 of MenACWY control vaccination. These receptor sequences come from an adult in good health.

V usage is TRBV18 and J usage is TRBJ1-1, with D perhaps TRBD1 (5 bases). CDR3 length: 16 residues. Germline values: CDR1 KGHSH, CDR2 LQKENI. The germline V and J ends were trimmed by 5 bases and 4 bases, with 20 bases remaining between them. The CDR3 is CASSYLSVREATEAFF. The DNA for the CDR3 is TGTGCCAGCTCATACCTTTCCGTCAGGGAGGCCACTGAAGCTTTCTTT. The full variable domain, its missing parts supplied by reference TRBV18 and TRBJ1-1, is NAGVMQNPRHLVRRRGQEARLRCSPMKGHSHVYWYRQLPEEGLKFMVYLQKENIIDESGMPKERFSAEFPKEGPSILRIQQVVRGDSAAYFCASSYLSVREATEAFFGQGTRLTVV.

The chain is built from TRBV6-5 and TRBJ2-2, with TRBD1 identical over 8 bases. Germline V gene data show CDR1 as MNHEY and CDR2 as SVGAGI. This CDR3 has 14 residues. V lost 10 bases, J lost 3 bases, and 7 bases stayed unmatched. The chain's CDR3 is CATRTGKYTGELFF. DNA of the CDR3: TGTGCCACCAGGACAGGGAAATACACCGGGGAGCTGTTTTTT.

This clone was seen only a few times. The chain has TRBV18 and TRBJ2-7, with D possibly TRBD2 on 5 matching bases. The germline gives CDR1 KGHSH, CDR2 LQKENI. This CDR3 has 14 amino acids. V was shortened by 0 bases and J by 5 bases, with 11 bases between the two germline ends. As DNA, the CDR3 is TGTGCCAGCTCACCACCTGGCCTAGCACACGAGCAGTACTTC. Translation gives CASSPPGLAHEQYF.

The V and J genes are TRBV15 and TRBJ2-5, with 7 bases lining up with TRBD2. The V segment lost 0 bases and the J segment 5 bases; nucleotides outside the gene matches: 6. Germline V lookup: CDR1 LNHNV, CDR2 YYDKDF (reference sequence). This CDR3 contains 15 residues. CDR3 amino acids: CATSRDQGGVETQYF. The CDR3, as DNA: TGTGCCACCAGCAGAGATCAGGGAGGGGTGGAGACCCAGTACTTC.

This chain links TRBV5-4 with TRBJ2-5; D remains ambiguous. This CDR3 has 13 residues. CDR1 SGHNT and CDR2 YYREEE come from the germline V gene (reference sequence). Trimming removed 0 bases from V and 5 bases from J, with 8 bases in between. The CDR3: CASSLESGETQYF. Here the CDR3 DNA reads TGTGCCAGCAGCTTGGAATCCGGGGAGACCCAGTACTTC.

The chain joins TRBV6-2 or TRBV6-3 to TRBJ1-6; 7 bases fit TRBD1. Germline V CDR1 and CDR2: MNHEY, SVGEGT. The CDR3 is made up of 16 amino acids. The J segment lost 7 bases and the V segment lost 6 bases, leaving 12 bases of the junction unmatched. DNA for the CDR3: TGTGCCAGCAGCACCCTAGGACAGGTCTTAAATTCACCCCTCCACTTT. It specifies CASSTLGQVLNSPLHF.

The rearrangement joins TRBV19 to TRBJ1-6; no clear D gene. Germline V gene sequence: CDR1 LNHDA, CDR2 SQIVND (reference sequence). Between the trimmed V and J ends, which lost 3 bases and 9 bases, there was a span of 6 bases. The CDR3 is made up of 12 amino acids. CDR3 bases: TGTGCCAGTAGTATTCGGGCTTCACCCCTCCACTTT. Encoded protein: CASSIRASPLHF. Full variable domain (outside the CDR3, taken from reference TRBV19 and TRBJ1-6): DGGITQSPKYLFRKEGQNVTLSCEQNLNHDAMYWYRQDPGQGLRLIYYSQIVNDFQKGDIAEGYSVSREKKESFPLTVTSAQKNPTAFYLCASSIRASPLHFGNGTRLTVT.

This chain joins TRBV7-9 and TRBJ1-3; 9 bases fit TRBD1. Per the germline V gene, CDR1 is SEHNR and CDR2 is FQNEAQ (reference sequence). This CDR3 contains 19 residues. Germline trimming cut 5 bases from V and 2 bases from J; bases unmatched to any gene: 16. CDR3 DNA: TGTGCCAGCAGCCATCCCCGGGACAGGGAAGGTCAACCTGGAAACACCATATATTTT. Amino acids: CASSHPRDREGQPGNTIYF.

This clone was observed once. CDR3 DNA sequence: TGTGCCAGCAGTTTGGAGGGCCTGGGCTCCTACAATGAGCAGTTCTTC. Protein sequence: CASSLEGLGSYNEQFF. The genes are TRBV6-5 and TRBJ2-1, with TRBD2 as a possible D gene (6 bases). Trimming removed 4 bases from V and 0 bases from J, with 13 bases in between. Per germline, CDR1 MNHEY and CDR2 SVGAGI. The CDR3 is 16 residues long.

V usage is TRBV28 and J usage is TRBJ1-2, with 9 bases fitting TRBD1. The CDR3 loop spans 14 amino acids. Unmatched junction bases numbered 6, after V lost 6 bases and J lost 4 bases. Per germline, CDR1 MDHEN and CDR2 SYDVKM. CDR3 protein: CASSRDRVSYGYTF. DNA for the CDR3: TGTGCCAGCAGCAGGGACAGGGTGAGCTATGGCTACACCTTC.

The J gene is TRBJ2-1, the V gene TRBV28; TRBD2 aligns across 8 bases. This CDR3 spans 15 amino acids. The germline gives CDR1 MDHEN, CDR2 SYDVKM. The J segment lost 6 bases and the V segment lost 6 bases, leaving 10 bases of the junction unmatched. CDR3 amino acids: CASSLGLGQINEQFF. DNA for the CDR3: TGTGCCAGCAGCTTGGGACTAGGCCAAATCAATGAGCAGTTCTTC.

V usage is TRBV24-1 and J usage is TRBJ2-1, with D perhaps TRBD2 (6 bases). V was trimmed by 10 bases and J by 9 bases, leaving 21 bases between them. The CDR3 has 14 amino acids. CDR1 and CDR2 from the germline V gene are KGHDR and SFDVKD. The CDR3 protein is CATGEDWGDSEQFF. The DNA for the CDR3 is TGTGCCACAGGGGAGGATTGGGGGGATAGTGAGCAGTTCTTC.

This clone has only one observation. The V gene is TRBV24-1, the J gene TRBJ2-1, with TRBD2 identical over 8 bases. With 9 bases clipped from V and 7 bases from J, the junction kept 10 bases outside the gene matches. CDR1 is KGHDR, CDR2 SFDVKD, per germline. This CDR3 region has 14 residues. The CDR3 nucleotides read TGTGCCACCGGAGGCGGGAGGCTGCAGAATGAGCAGTTCTTC. This translates into CATGGGRLQNEQFF.

In this sample, this clone turned up a few times. This chain links TRBV5-1 with TRBJ1-1; 7 bases fit TRBD1. Germline V gene lookup returns CDR1 SGHRS and CDR2 YFSETQ. V lost 4 bases to trimming and J lost 0 bases; unmatched junction nucleotides: 6. There are 15 residues in the CDR3. The CDR3 DNA follows: TGCGCCAGCAGCCTATCGGGACAGCTGAACACTGAAGCTTTCTTT. It encodes CASSLSGQLNTEAFF.

The rearrangement uses TRBV6-2 or TRBV6-3 and TRBJ2-3; D possibly matches TRBD1 or TRBD2 (6 bases each). CDR3 size: 17 residues. V was pared by 0 bases and J by 1 base, with 14 bases between. The germline V gene encodes CDR1 MNHEY and CDR2 SVGEGT. In DNA form, the CDR3 reads TGTGCCAGCAGTTACTCGGAGGGACATGGGGGCACAGATACGCAGTATTTT. Translation: CASSYSEGHGGTDTQYF.

This clone turned up a few times. The J gene is TRBJ1-1, the V gene TRBV28; the match to TRBD1 covers 7 bases. V was pared by 4 bases and J by 7 bases, with 12 bases of the junction left unmatched. CDR1 MDHEN and CDR2 SYDVKM come from the germline V gene. CDR3 size: 15 residues. The CDR3 reads CASSSTAGGESEAFF. The CDR3 DNA reads as TGTGCCAGCAGTTCGACTGCAGGGGGAGAGAGTGAAGCTTTCTTT.

CDR3 sequence: CASSDSASTDTQYF. The CDR3 coding sequence is TGTGCCAGCAGTGACTCTGCTAGCACAGATACGCAGTATTTT. The chain combines TRBV6-4 with TRBJ2-3; D not resolved. CDR3 length: 14 residues. CDR1 MRHNA and CDR2 SNTAGT come from the germline V gene. The germline V and J ends were trimmed by 0 bases and 0 bases, with 4 bases remaining between them.

This chain links TRBV19 with TRBJ1-5; D might be TRBD1 (5 bases). The CDR3 contains 15 residues. V lost 7 bases to trimming and J lost 4 bases, with 17 bases between them. Germline CDR1 LNHDA, CDR2 SQIVND (reference sequence). For the CDR3, the DNA is TGTGCCAGTACAAACCCCTATGAGGGGAATCAGCCCCAGCATTTT. Protein: CASTNPYEGNQPQHF.

This clone was counted a few times. The chain couples TRBV4-1 to TRBJ1-6; no definite D call. Germline CDR1 and CDR2: MGHRA and YSYEKL. Trimming took 1 base from V and 13 from J, leaving 11 bases between them. This CDR3 contains 13 residues. CDR3 residues: CASSQGGRVPLHF. The CDR3 DNA reads TGCGCCAGCAGCCAAGGGGGAAGGGTTCCCCTCCACTTT.

CDR3 DNA: TGTGCCAGCAAGCTACAGGGGGTCACAGATACGCAGTATTTT. Encoded protein: CASKLQGVTDTQYF. The chain combines TRBV6-5 with TRBJ2-3; TRBD1 matches 8 bases. The CDR3 contains 14 residues. V gave up 7 bases and J gave up 2 bases; unmatched junction bases: 5. Germline CDR1 and CDR2: MNHEY and SVGAGI.

The chain uses TRBV30 and TRBJ1-1; D might be TRBD1 (6 bases). The CDR3 is made up of 13 amino acids. Trimming took 0 bases from V and 1 from J, leaving 6 bases between them. Germline V lookup: CDR1 GTSNPN, CDR2 SVGIG (reference sequence). CDR3 in DNA: TGTGCCTGGAGTGTAGGGGGGAACACTGAAGCTTTCTTT. Its protein is CAWSVGGNTEAFF.

V is TRBV28 and J is TRBJ1-2; D remains unclear. Germline loops: CDR1 MDHEN, CDR2 SYDVKM. The CDR3 consists of 12 residues. Between the trimmed V and J ends, which lost 5 bases and 6 bases, there was a span of 10 bases. CDR3: CASSRSRDGYTF. The CDR3 bases are TGTGCCAGCAGTAGGTCTAGGGATGGCTACACCTTC.

The gene calls are TRBV2 and TRBJ1-2; TRBD1 matches at 7 bases. Germline assignment: CDR1 SNHLY and CDR2 FYNNEI. J lost 0 bases, V lost 4 bases, and 2 bases had no gene match. The CDR3 contains 14 residues. This CDR3 reads CASSGQGANYGYTF. DNA of the CDR3: TGTGCCAGCAGTGGACAGGGTGCTAACTATGGCTACACCTTC. Looking up the rest from reference TRBV2 and TRBJ1-2 gives the full variable domain: EPEVTQTPSHQVTQMGQEVILRCVPISNHLYFYWYRQILGQKVEFLVSFYNNEISEKSEIFDDQFSVERPDGSNFTLKIRSTKLEDSAMYFCASSGQGANYGYTFGSGTRLTVV.

The chain joins TRBV2 to TRBJ1-5; D is undetermined. CDR1 and CDR2 from the germline V gene are SNHLY and FYNNEI. Trimming stripped 5 bases from V and 7 bases from J, with 6 bases between. The CDR3 sequence is 11 residues long. The CDR3 reads CASSLGQPQHF. The CDR3 DNA reads as TGTGCCAGCAGTCTTGGGCAGCCCCAGCATTTT.

The chain links TRBV18 to TRBJ1-3; the match to TRBD1 covers 9 bases. The CDR3 extends over 15 amino acids. V lost 4 bases and J lost 4; bases outside the gene matches: 5. Germline V gene sequence: CDR1 KGHSH, CDR2 LQKENI. CDR3 protein: CASSQGQGIGNTIYF. CDR3 in DNA: TGTGCCAGCTCACAGGGACAGGGAATCGGAAACACCATATATTTT.

Remarks on this clone: An end of the junction does not agree with germline; a read error may underlie this. The chain is built from TRBV27 and TRBJ1-6; no reliable D call. Germline-derived CDR1 and CDR2 are MNHEY and SMNVEV (reference sequence). The CDR3 consists of 14 residues. For the CDR3, the DNA is TGTGCCAGCACCCAGGTCTCCAATAATTCACCCCTCCACTTT. It translates to CASTQVSNNSPLHF.

The rearrangement uses TRBV6-5 and TRBJ1-5; 7 positions match TRBD1. Per germline, CDR1 MNHEY and CDR2 SVGAGI. The CDR3 sequence is 13 residues long. The CDR3 region is CGGGRGIDQPQHF. Written as DNA, the CDR3 is TGTGGGGGGGGCAGGGGGATCGATCAGCCCCAGCATTTT.

CDR3 DNA: TGTGCCAGCAGCCACGGGACGGCCGCCTACGAGCAGTACTTC. This encodes CASSHGTAAYEQYF. The chain combines TRBV27 with TRBJ2-7; D might be TRBD1 or TRBD2, each matching 5 bases. Germline V lookup: CDR1 MNHEY, CDR2 SMNVEV (reference sequence). CDR3 size: 14 residues. Trimming removed 6 bases from V and 2 bases from J, with 14 bases in between.

This chain joins TRBV18 and TRBJ2-2; tentatively, D is TRBD1 (6 bases). The CDR3 runs to 18 residues. Trimming left V 3 bases short and J 0 bases short, with 17 bases between. The germline CDR1 and CDR2 sequences are KGHSH and LQKENI. The CDR3 is CASSPELQGFANTGELFF. The CDR3 region has the DNA TGTGCCAGCTCACCGGAACTACAGGGTTTCGCGAACACCGGGGAGCTGTTTTTT.

The CDR3 DNA follows: TGTGCCAGCAGCTTAAGAGGGAGGAACTCACCCCTCCACTTT. Amino acid sequence: CASSLRGRNSPLHF. The chain uses TRBV7-9 and TRBJ1-6; D remains ambiguous. CDR3 length equals 14 residues. The V end was cut by 2 bases, the J end by 10 bases, with 12 bases between. Germline V gives CDR1 SEHNR, CDR2 FQNEAQ (reference sequence).